This T cell receptor (beta chain) was captured in a study of shared clonotypes between healthy human individuals. Study summary: CD4 naive and CD4 memory each took three plates per donor, while CD8 naive took two and CD8 memory one. Study results and caveats: When naive CD4 clonotypes were compared across a few donors, around 5% were shared. Memory subsets generally showed lower estimated richness than naive subsets.

For this clone: Its antigen is currently unknown.

Profiled with immunoSEQ multiplex PCR; TCRdb holds only in-frame clones, not every one. The table lists some 2 million clones, 95% of them singletons, with 0.13% in the top ten. CDR1 is LGHNA and CDR2 is YNFKEQ in the germline V gene. V shed 6 bases and J shed 2 bases, with 7 bases lying between them. There are 13 residues in the CDR3. V and J are TRBV4-2 and TRBJ1-4, with D hard to call. The sample comprised naive CD4+ T cells sorted from blood. The subset is: CD45RA+ positively selected. The clonotype originates from a man aged 18-30 years in good health. Written as DNA, the CDR3 is TGTGCCAGCAGTATTACGACTAATGAAAAACTGTTTTTT. Protein: CASSITTNEKLFF.